These T cell receptor beta chains were read from a single sample in a study of blood T cells in healthy people across ages. MiXCR, run by TCRdb on the 5' RACE reads, gives a single entry per CDR3 protein. Among approximately 760,000 distinct CDR3 sequences, roughly 25% were seen once, and the ten largest hold under 9.5%. These sequences were also reported in another study, on T cells of mothers and their children.

Sequencing input: blood. The receptors here all came from a boy aged 10-17 years in good health. The CDR3 runs from the conserved cysteine through the conserved F or W. The order of the fields is V gene, J gene, D gene, clone size, CDR3 DNA, CDR3 protein. A D gene is named only where the DNA matches it firmly. Clone size, where shown, is once, few, many, or a class for clones that have expanded.

V gene: TRBV4-3
J gene: TRBJ1-5
D gene: .
clone size: few
CDR3 DNA: TGCGCCAGCAGCCCCAGGGTTTCAAGCAATCAGCCCCAGCATTTT
CDR3 protein: CASSPRVSSNQPQHF

V gene: TRBV19
J gene: TRBJ1-1
D gene: TRBD1
clone size: few
CDR3 DNA: TGTGCCAGTAGCCACGGGACAGGGACTGCTTTCTTT
CDR3 protein: CASSHGTGTAFF

V gene: TRBV6-1
J gene: TRBJ2-1
D gene: TRBD2
clone size: .
CDR3 DNA: TGTGCCAGCAGTAGGACTAGCGCGCCCCCAGGCAATGAGCAGTTCTTC
CDR3 protein: CASSRTSAPPGNEQFF

V gene: TRBV12-3/TRBV12-4
J gene: TRBJ1-5
D gene: .
clone size: .
CDR3 DNA: TGTGCCAGCACATCCAGGGTCCTCGGGATCTTCAATCAGCCCCAGCATTTT
CDR3 protein: CASTSRVLGIFNQPQHF

V gene: TRBV2
J gene: TRBJ1-1
D gene: .
clone size: .
CDR3 DNA: TGTGCCAGCAGTGAAGCGCTGGGGGAGGATGAAGCTTTCTTT
CDR3 protein: CASSEALGEDEAFF

V gene: TRBV29-1
J gene: TRBJ2-3
D gene: .
clone size: .
CDR3 DNA: TGCAGCGTTGAAAACCCACGGGGAGCCACAGATACGCAGTATTTT
CDR3 protein: CSVENPRGATDTQYF

V gene: TRBV20-1
J gene: TRBJ2-7
D gene: .
clone size: .
CDR3 DNA: TGCAGTGCTAGAACTTCAGGGTTTGGGTACGAGCAGTACTTC
CDR3 protein: CSARTSGFGYEQYF

V gene: TRBV20-1
J gene: TRBJ2-5
D gene: TRBD2
clone size: many
CDR3 DNA: TGCAGTGCTAGACCATCTAGCGGGGGGGCAGAGACCCAGTACTTC
CDR3 protein: CSARPSSGGAETQYF

V gene: TRBV5-1
J gene: TRBJ2-1
D gene: TRBD1
clone size: few
CDR3 DNA: TGCGCCAGCAGCGCCCAAGGGGGACAGGGCTCCTACAATGAGCAGTTCTTC
CDR3 protein: CASSAQGGQGSYNEQFF

V gene: TRBV25-1
J gene: TRBJ2-7
D gene: .
clone size: .
CDR3 DNA: TGTGCCAGCTGGGGGACTGGGTTTCACGAGCAGTACTTC
CDR3 protein: CASWGTGFHEQYF

V gene: TRBV11-2
J gene: TRBJ1-2
D gene: TRBD1
clone size: .
CDR3 DNA: TGTGCCAGCAGCTTACCCGGGACAGGGGGAATCTATGGCTACACCTTC
CDR3 protein: CASSLPGTGGIYGYTF

V gene: TRBV4-3
J gene: TRBJ1-2
D gene: .
clone size: few
CDR3 DNA: TGCGCCAGCAGCCAAGACGTTTTTAACTATGGCTACACCTTC
CDR3 protein: CASSQDVFNYGYTF

V gene: TRBV6-5
J gene: TRBJ2-7
D gene: TRBD1
clone size: .
CDR3 DNA: TGTGCCAGCAGTTATGGACAGGGGTTCGACGAGCAGTACTTC
CDR3 protein: CASSYGQGFDEQYF

V gene: TRBV7-9
J gene: TRBJ2-1
D gene: .
clone size: .
CDR3 DNA: TGTGCCAGCAGCTTGGGGGGTCTACCCGACAATGAGCAGTTCTTC
CDR3 protein: CASSLGGLPDNEQFF

V gene: TRBV5-1
J gene: TRBJ2-7
D gene: TRBD2
clone size: .
CDR3 DNA: TGCGCCAGCAGCTTGGATGGGATACTAGCGGGGGCCTCCTACGAGCAGTACTTC
CDR3 protein: CASSLDGILAGASYEQYF

V gene: TRBV25-1
J gene: TRBJ2-1
D gene: .
clone size: .
CDR3 DNA: TGTGCCAGCAGTGAATTCAACACTGTTCCGGACAATGAGCAGTTCTTC
CDR3 protein: CASSEFNTVPDNEQFF